Listed below are T cell receptor beta chains from one sample, sequenced in a study of identical twins. TCRdb called the 5' RACE reads again in MiXCR, with one record for every CDR3 protein. The sample shows just over 500,000 distinct CDR3 sequences, about 20% of them seen only once. These same data were also listed under a study on T cells expressing NK-cell markers.

Material for sequencing was CD4+ T cells sorted from blood. Receptor source: a woman between 18 and 30 years old in good health. Each CDR3 is given without its conserved first and last residue. Fields, in order: J gene, V gene, CDR3 protein.

TRBJ2-5 TRBV10-3 AIGRETQY
TRBJ1-2 TRBV7-2 ASSFAGFANYGYT
TRBJ2-1 TRBV5-1 ASSTPGGEQF
TRBJ2-1 TRBV5-1 ASSSLDRSLQWANEQF
TRBJ2-7 TRBV12-3/TRBV12-4 ASTPSGRNHEQY
TRBJ2-3 TRBV12-3/TRBV12-4 ASSGGGRMSDTQY
TRBJ1-1 TRBV6-2/TRBV6-3 ASKLGFSTEAF
TRBJ1-5 TRBV4-1 ASSQDNIGNQPQH
TRBJ1-3 TRBV6-2/TRBV6-3 ASSGTTGNTIY
TRBJ2-3 TRBV20-1 SARGPAGRTDTQY
TRBJ2-1 TRBV4-3 ASSQDRGFVNEQF
TRBJ1-5 TRBV12-3/TRBV12-4 ASSGAGDPQH
TRBJ1-2 TRBV2 ASSVQGPQQGGYT
TRBJ1-2 TRBV6-1 ASSQSRTGTNGYT
TRBJ2-2 TRBV18 ASSPLEAGELF
TRBJ2-1 TRBV5-1 ASRSLVLNEQF
TRBJ2-4 TRBV27 ASSPLVGAAGLAKNIQY
TRBJ2-7 TRBV20-1 SAVDRVNEQY
TRBJ2-5 TRBV29-1 SVERLGKLGTQY
TRBJ2-7 TRBV7-2 ASSFREGEQY
TRBJ2-7 TRBV20-1 SARVENYEQY
TRBJ2-5 TRBV20-1 SAWGLAGETQY
TRBJ1-2 TRBV7-9 ASSTTDSYGYT
TRBJ2-7 TRBV5-6 ASSFVRAEQY
TRBJ2-7 TRBV10-3 AISQGTHSSYEQY
TRBJ2-5 TRBV10-3 AISRDREETQY
TRBJ2-7 TRBV14 ASSQSTVPYQEQY
TRBJ2-3 TRBV4-3 ASSLQGRVRDTQY
TRBJ1-1 TRBV3-1 ASSLNGAEAF
TRBJ2-5 TRBV5-1 ASSLRGGGAVETQY
TRBJ1-1 TRBV10-3 AVGRTTEAF
TRBJ2-7 TRBV20-1 SAIGLAETYEQY
TRBJ1-2 TRBV5-1 ASSPAAANGYT
TRBJ2-1 TRBV5-1 ASSLGTSENEQF
TRBJ2-7 TRBV15 ATGQGLLREQY
TRBJ2-5 TRBV18 ASSPGEGWETQY
TRBJ2-7 TRBV25-1 ASLNSSGSEQY
TRBJ1-3 TRBV5-1 ASSLDSSYGNTIY
TRBJ2-2 TRBV12-3/TRBV12-4 ASRGQNANTGELF
TRBJ2-3 TRBV5-1 ASSPGATDTDTQY
TRBJ1-1 TRBV11-2 ASSLTTGVREAF
TRBJ2-6 TRBV6-1 ASNIRPGANVLT
TRBJ1-1 TRBV7-9 ASSKTYNTEAF
TRBJ2-1 TRBV20-1 STSWGAGTNEQF
TRBJ2-7 TRBV7-2 ASSLIGGRVDEQY
TRBJ2-7 TRBV20-1 SARPLDRGPYEQY
TRBJ2-1 TRBV4-3 ASSQDNTRATV
TRBJ2-7 TRBV10-3 ATNRGRSEQY